Listed here are 28 T cell receptor beta chains from one sample, sequenced in a study of T cell responses to AZD1222 COVID-19 vaccine. The table came from immunoSEQ multiplex PCR; TCRdb's copy has only in-frame clones and leaves some out. The sample lists approximately 100,000 clones; about 83% were seen once. The source material was peripheral blood, sampled on day 0 of AZD1222 vaccination. Every receptor here comes from an adult in good health.

This chain connects TRBV6-5 to TRBJ1-2; tentatively, D is TRBD1 (5 bases). Germline V gives CDR1 MNHEY, CDR2 SVGAGI. The CDR3 is 15 amino acids. Trimming cost V 0 bases and J 7 bases, with 15 bases left between them. In nucleotides, the CDR3 is TGTGCCAGCAGTTACTCAGCTTTAAGGGGAATTGGCTACACCTTC. Its translation is CASSYSALRGIGYTF.

This clone was seen only a few times. The genes are TRBV27 and TRBJ2-1; 8 bases fit TRBD2. J lost 0 bases, V lost 2 bases, and 0 bases had no gene match. This CDR3 is built from 15 residues. Germline V gene sequence: CDR1 MNHEY, CDR2 SMNVEV (reference sequence). CDR3 coding DNA: TGTGCCAGCAGTTTAGCGGGGGGCTCCTACAATGAGCAGTTCTTC. Translating gives CASSLAGGSYNEQFF.

V and J are TRBV11-2 and TRBJ2-3; 8 nucleotides align to TRBD1. The germline V gene has CDR1 SGHAT and CDR2 FQNNGV. The trim removed 0 bases at V and 6 bases at J, leaving 8 bases unmatched. The CDR3 contains 16 residues. The CDR3 sequence is CASSLEAGGMRDTQYF. The DNA for the CDR3 is TGTGCCAGCAGCTTAGAGGCAGGGGGCATGAGGGATACGCAGTATTTT. Supplemented by reference TRBV11-2 and TRBJ2-3, the full variable domain reads EAGVAQSPRYKIIEKRQSVAFWCNPISGHATLYWYQQILGQGPKLLIQFQNNGVVDDSQLPKDRFSAERLKGVDSTLKIQPAKLEDSAVYLCASSLEAGGMRDTQYFGPGTRLTVL.

The chain employs TRBV7-8 and TRBJ2-1; the match to TRBD1 covers 9 bases. This CDR3 region has 15 residues. Germline V gene sequence: CDR1 SGHVS, CDR2 FQNEAQ. The J segment lost 4 bases and the V segment lost 5 bases, leaving 6 bases of the junction unmatched. The CDR3 DNA is TGTGCCAGCAGCGGCCGGGACAGGGCTTACAATGAGCAGTTCTTC. Its protein product is CASSGRDRAYNEQFF.

The DNA for the CDR3 is TGTGCCAGCAGCCTACTTCTAGGCCTAGGCAATGAGCAGTTCTTC. It encodes CASSLLLGLGNEQFF. The rearrangement links TRBV3-1 (or the pseudogene TRBV3-2) to TRBJ2-1; unclear D gene. Trimming removed 4 bases from V and 6 bases from J, with 16 bases in between. The CDR3 consists of 15 residues. CDR1 and CDR2 from the germline V gene are LGHDT and YNNKEL (reference sequence).

This clone appeared a single time. The chain employs TRBV4-1 and TRBJ1-2; D remains ambiguous. The CDR3 has 16 residues. V lost 1 base to trimming and J lost 0 bases, with 12 bases between them. Germline CDR1 and CDR2: MGHRA and YSYEKL. The CDR3 coding sequence is TGCGCCAGCAGCCAAGCGGTTTCAGCCGCTAACTATGGCTACACCTTC. Protein: CASSQAVSAANYGYTF.

This clone appeared a single time. This rearrangement joins TRBV7-6 to TRBJ2-2, with D possibly TRBD1 on 6 matching bases. In germline, CDR1 is SGHVS, CDR2 FNYEAQ. V was clipped by 5 bases and J by 2 bases, with 12 bases between them. There are 15 residues in the CDR3. This chain's CDR3 is CASSRTERNTGELFF. The CDR3 DNA follows: TGTGCCAGCAGCCGGACAGAACGAAACACCGGGGAGCTGTTTTTT.

This rearrangement joins TRBV6-2 or TRBV6-3 to TRBJ1-2; 9 bases map to TRBD1. The CDR3 runs to 16 residues. J gave up 4 bases and V 0 bases, and 6 bases lay outside the gene matches. The germline gives CDR1 MNHEY, CDR2 SVGEGT. CDR3 bases: TGTGCCAGCAGTTACTCGGGGACAGGGCATTCCTATGGCTACACCTTC. Its protein product is CASSYSGTGHSYGYTF.

The chain has TRBV18 and TRBJ1-5, with TRBD1 matching over 7 bases. This CDR3 has 14 amino acids. Germline V lookup: CDR1 KGHSH, CDR2 LQKENI. The trim removed 2 bases at V and 7 bases at J, leaving 5 bases unmatched. For the CDR3, the DNA is TGTGCCAGCTCACCAGGCAGGGGGTCACAGCCCCAGCATTTT. The encoded protein is CASSPGRGSQPQHF.

This clone came up once. V and J are TRBV28 and TRBJ1-4; 8 nucleotides line up with TRBD1. This CDR3 is 17 amino acids long. The germline V gene encodes CDR1 MDHEN and CDR2 SYDVKM. V shed 5 bases and J 0 bases; nucleotides not matched to a gene: 8. This CDR3 is CASSTYGQGATNEKLFF. The CDR3 DNA reads as TGTGCCAGCAGTACTTATGGACAGGGAGCAACTAATGAAAAACTGTTTTTT.

This clone was recorded once. The V and J genes are TRBV11-2 and TRBJ1-1; D not certain. This CDR3 comprises 15 residues. The V gene lost 3 bases and the J gene lost 0 bases, with 11 bases spanning the gap. Germline-derived CDR1 and CDR2 are SGHAT and FQNNGV. CDR3 region: CASSFGPILNTEAFF. CDR3 nucleotides: TGTGCCAGCAGCTTTGGACCCATTTTGAACACTGAAGCTTTCTTT. Full variable domain (rest looked up from reference TRBV11-2 and TRBJ1-1): EAGVAQSPRYKIIEKRQSVAFWCNPISGHATLYWYQQILGQGPKLLIQFQNNGVVDDSQLPKDRFSAERLKGVDSTLKIQPAKLEDSAVYLCASSFGPILNTEAFFGQGTRLTVV.

This chain uses TRBV9 with TRBJ2-1; TRBD2 matches 10 bases. Germline V CDR1 and CDR2: SGDLS, YYNGEE. The CDR3 is made up of 16 amino acids. V was clipped by 3 bases and J by 3 bases; unmatched bases: 6. The CDR3 sequence is CASSGFSGGRYNEQFF. The CDR3 DNA reads TGTGCCAGCAGCGGGTTTAGCGGGGGGCGCTACAATGAGCAGTTCTTC.

The gene calls are TRBV7-2 and TRBJ1-5; D not resolved. The CDR3 has 15 residues. Germline CDR1 reads SGHTA; CDR2 reads FQGNSA. The V and J ends lost 5 bases and 5 bases respectively, with 16 bases between them. Here the CDR3 reads CASSPPGGRDQPQHF. As DNA, the CDR3 is TGTGCCAGCAGCCCACCGGGTGGGCGGGATCAGCCCCAGCATTTT. Full variable domain (outside the CDR3, taken from reference TRBV7-2 and TRBJ1-5): GAGVSQSPSNKVTEKGKDVELRCDPISGHTALYWYRQSLGQGLEFLIYFQGNSAPDKSGLPSDRFSAERTGGSVSTLTIQRTQQEDSAVYLCASSPPGGRDQPQHFGDGTRLSIL.

The gene calls are TRBV6-1 and TRBJ1-2, with 7 bases that match TRBD1. With V trimmed by 1 base and J by 4 bases, 9 bases remained unmatched. Germline CDR1 MNHNS, CDR2 SASEGT. CDR3 length equals 16 residues. DNA for the CDR3: TGTGCCAGCAGTGAAGGCGTAGGGGCAGGGGGCTATGGCTACACCTTC. Amino acids: CASSEGVGAGGYGYTF.

The rearrangement uses TRBV29-1 and TRBJ1-1; 8 bases are shared with TRBD1. This CDR3 spans 12 amino acids. J lost 6 bases, V lost 7 bases, and 7 bases had no gene match. Germline CDR1 SQVTM, CDR2 ANQGSEA. The CDR3, as DNA: TGCAGCGCCCGACAGGGGTTCGCTGAAGCTTTCTTT. Translation gives CSARQGFAEAFF.

This chain joins TRBV7-9 and TRBJ2-2, with no clear D. Germline assignment: CDR1 SEHNR and CDR2 FQNEAQ (reference sequence). V dropped 0 bases and J dropped 2 bases, with 7 bases sitting between them. The length of the CDR3 is 15 residues. The DNA of the CDR3 is TGTGCCAGCAGCTTAGCTTCGGTTAACACCGGGGAGCTGTTTTTT. This sequence encodes CASSLASVNTGELFF.

The V call is TRBV4-1, the J call TRBJ1-2, with 9 bases matching TRBD1. Germline loops: CDR1 MGHRA, CDR2 YSYEKL. Trimming cost V 3 bases and J 7 bases; bases outside gene matches: 9. This CDR3 is built from 15 residues. The CDR3 nucleotides are TGCGCCAGCAGCCACCGGGACAGGGATCGCCTTGGCTACACCTTC. This translates into CASSHRDRDRLGYTF.

The CDR3 region has the DNA TGTGCCAGCAGTTTCGGGACAGCCGTGGAAAAACTGTTTTTT. The encoded protein is CASSFGTAVEKLFF. V usage is TRBV28 and J usage is TRBJ1-4, with TRBD1 identical over 7 bases. The CDR3 is 14 residues long. CDR1 and CDR2 from the germline V gene are MDHEN and SYDVKM. The V gene end was trimmed by 3 bases and the J gene end by 8 bases; junction bases not matched to a gene: 6.

The chain links TRBV27 to TRBJ1-1; D unclear. The V and J ends lost 8 bases and 0 bases respectively, with 16 bases between them. Germline CDR1 is MNHEY and CDR2 is SMNVEV (reference sequence). This CDR3 is 15 amino acids long. The CDR3, as DNA: TGTGCCAGCTCTAAGGTTGGGTCCATGAACACTGAAGCTTTCTTT. It translates to CASSKVGSMNTEAFF.

The CDR3 loop reads CASSLGGSASSYEQYF. CDR3 DNA: TGTGCCAGCAGCTTAGGAGGGTCAGCGAGCTCCTACGAGCAGTACTTC. V usage is TRBV7-6 and J usage is TRBJ2-7, with D possibly TRBD2 on 5 matching bases. Deletions cut 1 base from V and 0 bases from J, with 13 bases between. Germline-derived CDR1 and CDR2 are SGHVS and FNYEAQ. The CDR3 is 16 residues long.

V and J are TRBV5-8 and TRBJ1-5, with 10 bases identical to TRBD1. The ends lost 4 bases at V and 6 bases at J; junction bases unmatched: 4. The CDR3 contains 14 residues. Germline V CDR1 and CDR2: SGHTS, YDEGEE. The CDR3 DNA reads TGTGCCAGCAGCCACCGGGACAGGGGTCAGCCCCAGCATTTT. Protein: CASSHRDRGQPQHF.

V gene TRBV7-8 combines with J gene TRBJ1-2; D ambiguous. Between the trimmed V and J ends, which lost 1 base and 4 bases, there was a span of 10 bases. CDR1 SGHVS and CDR2 FQNEAQ come from the germline V gene. CDR3 size: 14 residues. In nucleotides, the CDR3 is TGTGCCAGCAGCTTAGATCAGGACCTCTATGGCTACACCTTC. Its translation: CASSLDQDLYGYTF.

V is TRBV7-3 and J is TRBJ2-2, with D uncertain. The CDR3 spans 14 residues. Trimming pared 6 bases from V and 0 bases from J, leaving 8 bases between. Per germline, CDR1 SGHTA and CDR2 FQGTGA. The CDR3 loop is CASRLAPNTGELFF. Here the CDR3 DNA reads TGTGCCAGCAGGCTGGCCCCGAACACCGGGGAGCTGTTTTTT. The variable domain in full, with the rest retrieved from reference TRBV7-3 and TRBJ2-2, is GAGVSQTPSNKVTEKGKYVELRCDPISGHTALYWYRQSLGQGPEFLIYFQGTGAADDSGLPNDRFFAVRPEGSVSTLKIQRTERGDSAVYLCASRLAPNTGELFFGEGSRLTVL.

Here the CDR3 reads CASSQPGTLYQETQYF. CDR3 coding DNA: TGCGCCAGCAGCCAACCCGGGACACTGTACCAAGAGACCCAGTACTTC. V and J are TRBV4-1 and TRBJ2-5, with D possibly being TRBD1 (6 bases). This CDR3 has 16 residues. Trimming took off 2 bases at V and 0 bases at J, with 13 bases between the two ends. Germline values: CDR1 MGHRA, CDR2 YSYEKL.

V usage is TRBV19 and J usage is TRBJ2-3; 13 positions match TRBD2. Germline CDR1 and CDR2: LNHDA and SQIVND (reference sequence). Unmatched junction bases numbered 5, after V lost 10 bases and J lost 1 base. The CDR3 has 15 residues. CDR3 residues: CATRTSGGGTDTQYF. As DNA, the CDR3 is TGTGCCACTAGGACTAGCGGGGGAGGCACAGATACGCAGTATTTT.

The J gene is TRBJ1-3, the V gene TRBV9; tentative D call: TRBD1 (5 bases). V was shortened by 3 bases and J by 6 bases, with 19 bases between the two germline ends. CDR1 is SGDLS and CDR2 is YYNGEE in the germline V gene. The CDR3 covers 16 residues. CDR3 in DNA: TGTGCCAGCAGCGGCGACACTATTCTAGGGGAAAACACCATATATTTT. Encoded protein: CASSGDTILGENTIYF.

This rearrangement joins TRBV5-1 to TRBJ2-7; TRBD1 aligns across 7 bases. The CDR3 has 15 amino acids. Germline V gene sequence: CDR1 SGHRS, CDR2 YFSETQ. J gave up 2 bases and V 4 bases, and 9 bases lay outside the gene matches. DNA of the CDR3: TGCGCCAGCAGCCAGGGACAGAGAACGGCCTACGAGCAGTACTTC. Its protein is CASSQGQRTAYEQYF. Drawing the rest from reference TRBV5-1 and TRBJ2-7, the complete variable domain is KAGVTQTPRYLIKTRGQQVTLSCSPISGHRSVSWYQQTPGQGLQFLFEYFSETQRNKGNFPGRFSGRQFSNSRSEMNVSTLELGDSALYLCASSQGQRTAYEQYFGPGTRLTVT.

The V call is TRBV5-6, the J call TRBJ2-7; 11 bases fit TRBD2. This CDR3 has 15 amino acids. The germline gives CDR1 SGHDT, CDR2 YYEEEE. The trim removed 3 bases at V and 2 bases at J, leaving 4 bases unmatched. CDR3 amino acids: CASSWGTSGPYEQYF. The CDR3 DNA sequence: TGTGCCAGCAGCTGGGGGACTAGCGGTCCCTACGAGCAGTACTTC.